A selection of T cell receptor beta chains follows, all from one sample in a study of blood T cell repertoires in COVID-19. Produced via immunoSEQ multiplex PCR; TCRdb's table is partial and in-frame only. The table includes hundreds of thousands of clones, 90% detected once. The sequenced sample was peripheral blood. The source is a woman in her late teens or twenties with acute or convalescent COVID-19. The CDR3 runs from the conserved cysteine through the conserved F or W. The order of the fields is J gene, V gene, clone size, D gene, CDR3 protein, CDR3 DNA. D genes are given only for firm matches. Size is omitted from some rows. Given values are once, few, many or a class for expanded clones.

TRBJ1-3 | TRBV1 | - | - | CTSSQVGCRQRGPGNTIYF | TGCACCAGCAGCCAAGTGGGGTGCCGACAGAGGGGGCCTGGAAACACCATATATTTT
TRBJ1-2 | TRBV30 | - | - | CAWSAGPSNYGYTF | TGTGCCTGGAGTGCAGGCCCGTCTAACTATGGCTACACCTTC
TRBJ2-3 | TRBV4-3 | - | TRBD2 | CASSHSGGGTDTQYF | TGCGCCAGCAGCCATAGCGGGGGGGGCACAGATACGCAGTATTTT
TRBJ2-7 | TRBV19 | once | - | CASSTGPYEQYF | TGTGCCAGTAGCACAGGCCCCTACGAGCAGTACTTC
TRBJ2-7 | TRBV4-1 | - | TRBD2 | CASSLGTSGTYEQYF | TGCGCCAGCAGCCTCGGGACTAGCGGGACCTACGAGCAGTACTTC
TRBJ2-7 | TRBV7-9 | - | TRBD2 | CASSLAGGNEQYF | TGTGCCAGCAGCTTAGCGGGGGGGAACGAGCAGTACTTC
TRBJ2-7 | TRBV6-6 | - | TRBD1 | CASSSGTATYEQYF | TGTGCCAGCAGTTCCGGGACAGCGACTTACGAGCAGTACTTC
TRBJ1-1 | TRBV18 | - | TRBD1 | CASSLGGQGITEAFF | TGTGCCAGCTCCCTAGGCGGACAGGGCATTACTGAAGCTTTCTTT
TRBJ1-1 | TRBV5-5 | - | - | CASSLAARGNTEAFF | TGTGCCAGCAGCTTGGCGGCACGAGGGAACACTGAAGCTTTCTTT
TRBJ1-2 | TRBV6-1 | - | - | CASSDPGPGRGYTF | TGTGCCAGCAGTGACCCGGGCCCCGGGAGGGGCTACACCTTC
TRBJ2-2 | TRBV5-1 | - | TRBD2 | CASSQRAGAGELFF | TGCGCCAGCAGCCAACGGGCGGGGGCCGGGGAGCTGTTTTTT
TRBJ2-1 | TRBV4-3 | few | - | CASSQDPLLFNEQFF | TGCGCCAGCAGCCAAGATCCACTACTTTTCAATGAGCAGTTCTTC
TRBJ1-6 | TRBV15 | - | - | CATSGGLDLISPLHF | TGTGCCACCAGTGGGGGCTTAGACCTAATTTCACCCCTCCACTTT
TRBJ1-1 | TRBV5-1 | - | - | CASSLQTDLNTEAFF | TGCGCCAGCAGCTTGCAGACAGACCTGAACACTGAAGCTTTCTTT
TRBJ1-1 | TRBV19 | - | - | CASSIGQKNTEAFF | TGTGCCAGTAGTATAGGACAGAAGAACACTGAAGCTTTCTTT
TRBJ1-2 | TRBV3-1/TRBV3-2 | - | TRBD1 | CASSQGAGGSYGYTF | TGTGCCAGCAGCCAAGGCGCAGGGGGGTCCTATGGCTACACCTTC
TRBJ2-7 | TRBV7-9 | - | TRBD2 | CASSSGTGGGSYEQYF | TGTGCCAGCAGTTCCGGTACGGGGGGGGGCTCCTACGAGCAGTACTTC
TRBJ1-6 | TRBV20-1 | - | - | CSASAQPYSYNSPLHF | TGCAGTGCTAGTGCACAGCCCTACTCATATAATTCACCCCTCCACTTT
TRBJ2-2 | TRBV7-2 | - | TRBD2 | CASSLSAGGPTGELFF | TGTGCCAGCAGCTTATCCGCGGGGGGGCCCACCGGGGAGCTGTTTTTT
TRBJ2-3 | TRBV9 | - | TRBD2 | CASSVRLAGGGITDTQYF | TGTGCCAGCAGCGTGAGACTAGCGGGGGGCGGGATCACAGATACGCAGTATTTT
TRBJ1-1 | TRBV29-1 | - | TRBD1 | CSGNRGNTEAFF | TGCAGCGGCAACAGGGGGAACACTGAAGCTTTCTTT
TRBJ1-2 | TRBV27 | once | TRBD1 | CASSPGQKVYGYTF | TGTGCCAGCAGTCCGGGACAGAAGGTTTATGGCTACACCTTC